This T cell receptor (beta chain) was recorded in a study of T-cell reconstitution after alpha-beta-depleted transplantation in children. Unique molecular identifiers were used in preparing the TCRbeta library. TCRdb re-called the PCR reads through MiXCR, storing one row per CDR3 protein. This sample has 500,000 to 600,000 distinct CDR3 sequences; approximately 30% occur once, and the top ten carry roughly 2.5%. The germline V gene encodes CDR1 SNHLY and CDR2 FYNNEI. This CDR3 is built from 13 residues. V was clipped by 4 bases and J by 6 bases, with 13 bases between them. In its sample, this clonotype was seen a few times.

The chain couples TRBV2 to TRBJ2-7, with D tentatively TRBD1 (5 bases). This sequence originates from a human donor who donated a stem cell graft to a child with aplastic anemia. The starting material was PBMCs from the stem cell graft donor, obtained from the stem cell graft. The CDR3 loop is CASSAHQGSEQYV. The CDR3 nucleotides read TGTGCCAGCAGTGCCCACCAGGGAAGCGAGCAGTACGTC.